The clone carrying this TCR beta chain was seen ten or more times. The library was prepared for alpha chains; this beta chain is a stray read, so its frequency means little. The data belong to a study of spatial heterogeneity in lung cancer. TCRdb re-called the 5' RACE reads through MiXCR, storing one row per CDR3 protein. This repertoire shows over 6,500 distinct CDR3 sequences, roughly 3.8% found once; its top ten account for 23%. Time point noted: sample taken at primary tumor resection. Unsorted tumor, nontumor lung tissue or cryopreserved PBMC supplied the whole RNA. There are 17 residues in the CDR3. Germline V gene lookup returns CDR1 MNHNS and CDR2 SASEGT. The ends lost 2 bases at V and 3 bases at J; junction bases unmatched: 9.

The TCR was taken from a female donor with early-stage non-small cell lung cancer. Source: normal lung tissue next to the tumor, taken at surgery. V usage is TRBV6-1 and J usage is TRBJ2-1, with 8 bases matching TRBD2. The CDR3 nucleotides are TGTGCCAGCAGTGAACAATACGGGGGGGCCTTCTACAATGAGCAGTTCTTC. Translated, it gives CASSEQYGGAFYNEQFF.